Shown below are 12 T cell receptor beta chains from a single sample sequenced in a study of blood T cell repertoires in COVID-19. Generated by immunoSEQ multiplex PCR, the TCRdb table keeps only in-frame clones and is missing some. The data hold more than 200,000 clones, with nearly 90% observed a single time. The sequenced sample consisted of PBMCs or T cells enriched from blood (not recorded which). Source of these receptors: a man younger than 40 who had recovered from COVID-19.

A word on this clone: Other DNA sequences in the same sample also yield this CDR3. The chain combines TRBV5-6 with TRBJ2-7; no definite D call. The CDR3 totals 12 residues. V lost 3 bases, J lost 0 bases, and 4 bases lay in between. Germline loops: CDR1 SGHDT, CDR2 YYEEEE. CDR3 protein: CASSSSSYEQYF. CDR3 nucleotides: TGTGCCAGCAGCTCTAGCTCCTACGAGCAGTACTTC.

The genes are TRBV30 and TRBJ1-1; D gene ambiguous. CDR1 is GTSNPN and CDR2 is SVGIG in the germline V gene (reference sequence). The CDR3 spans 11 residues. V was trimmed by 5 bases and J by 4 bases, leaving 8 bases between them. CDR3 sequence reads: CAWYRGTEAFF. The CDR3 coding sequence is TGTGCCTGGTACCGGGGCACTGAAGCTTTCTTT.

CDR3 DNA: TGTGCCACGCAAGGACAGGGCAATCAGCCCCAGCATTTT. Its translation is CATQGQGNQPQHF. This chain links TRBV19 with TRBJ1-5; 7 nucleotides align to TRBD1. The germline CDR1 and CDR2 sequences are LNHDA and SQIVND (reference sequence). There are 13 residues in the CDR3. V was clipped by 10 bases and J by 2 bases; unmatched bases: 5.

The chain has TRBV19 and TRBJ2-7; a possible D gene is TRBD1 (5 bases). Germline values: CDR1 LNHDA, CDR2 SQIVND (reference sequence). This CDR3 has 14 amino acids. With 1 base removed from V and 2 bases from J, the gap between germline ends came to 9 bases. DNA for the CDR3: TGTGCCAGTAGTATAGCATCGACAGCCTACGAGCAGTACTTC. Amino acids: CASSIASTAYEQYF. The entire variable domain, with the rest obtained from reference TRBV19 and TRBJ2-7, is as follows: DGGITQSPKYLFRKEGQNVTLSCEQNLNHDAMYWYRQDPGQGLRLIYYSQIVNDFQKGDIAEGYSVSREKKESFPLTVTSAQKNPTAFYLCASSIASTAYEQYFGPGTRLTVT.

The chain carries TRBV5-1 and TRBJ2-5; a possible D gene is TRBD2 (6 bases). Trimming stripped 1 base from V and 0 bases from J, with 7 bases between. Germline CDR1 reads SGHRS; CDR2 reads YFSETQ. The CDR3 has 14 residues. The CDR3 sequence is CASSLWGDQETQYF. The CDR3 DNA is TGCGCCAGCAGCTTGTGGGGGGACCAAGAGACCCAGTACTTC.

The J gene is TRBJ1-6, the V gene TRBV30, with 7 positions matching TRBD1. The CDR3 is made up of 16 amino acids. Per germline, CDR1 GTSNPN and CDR2 SVGIG (reference sequence). V shed 5 bases, J shed 0 bases, and the junction held 7 bases outside the gene matches. The CDR3 region has the DNA TGTGCCTGGCACCGGGACAGCAGCTCCTATAATTCACCCCTCCACTTT. Protein product: CAWHRDSSSYNSPLHF.

The chain has TRBV9 and TRBJ1-4, with D tentatively TRBD1 (6 bases). Deletions cut 3 bases from V and 1 base from J, with 16 bases between. The CDR3 is 17 residues long. Germline V gene data show CDR1 as SGDLS and CDR2 as YYNGEE. CDR3 residues: CASSEGGQGGTNEKLFF. In DNA form, the CDR3 reads TGTGCCAGCAGCGAGGGGGGGCAGGGTGGAACTAATGAAAAACTGTTTTTT.

The chain employs TRBV6-5 and TRBJ2-7; the D gene is possibly TRBD1 (6 bases). This CDR3 spans 13 amino acids. The germline V and J ends were trimmed by 10 bases and 7 bases, with 20 bases remaining between them. CDR1 and CDR2 from the germline V gene are MNHEY and SVGAGI. As DNA, the CDR3 is TGTGCCACTACAAATTCCGCAGGGGTAGAGCAGTACTTC. It specifies CATTNSAGVEQYF.

The chain combines TRBV30 with TRBJ2-3; 7 positions match TRBD1. Germline V lookup: CDR1 GTSNPN, CDR2 SVGIG (reference sequence). There are 13 residues in the CDR3. Trimming took 3 bases from V and 3 from J; bases not matched to a gene: 3. The CDR3 region has the DNA TGTGCCTGGAGCCAGGGGGTAACAGATACGCAGTATTTT. Protein product: CAWSQGVTDTQYF.

The chain carries TRBV2 and TRBJ2-1, with D possibly matching TRBD2 (7 bases). V lost 2 bases to trimming and J lost 7 bases, with 18 bases between them. The germline gives CDR1 SNHLY, CDR2 FYNNEI. This CDR3 has 16 residues. Here the CDR3 DNA reads TGTGCCAGCAGTGAAATAGGGGGGGTCAAGGTGAATGAGCAGTTCTTC. Translated, it gives CASSEIGGVKVNEQFF.

This chain connects TRBV12-5 to TRBJ1-2; D is unclear. The CDR3 length is 14 residues. Per the germline V gene, CDR1 is LGHNT and CDR2 is FRNRAP. Trimming took off 1 base at V and 0 bases at J, with 6 bases between the two ends. CDR3 in amino acids: CASGLASANYGYTF. DNA for the CDR3: TGTGCTAGTGGTTTGGCCTCGGCTAACTATGGCTACACCTTC.

The V gene is TRBV6-5, the J gene TRBJ2-2, with D perhaps TRBD1 (6 bases). CDR3 length equals 15 residues. CDR1 is MNHEY and CDR2 is SVGAGI in the germline V gene. The V end was cut by 7 bases, the J end by 5 bases, with 17 bases between. CDR3 residues: CASTLFLQGTGELFF. The CDR3 DNA is TGTGCCAGCACCTTATTCTTACAGGGAACCGGGGAGCTGTTTTTT.